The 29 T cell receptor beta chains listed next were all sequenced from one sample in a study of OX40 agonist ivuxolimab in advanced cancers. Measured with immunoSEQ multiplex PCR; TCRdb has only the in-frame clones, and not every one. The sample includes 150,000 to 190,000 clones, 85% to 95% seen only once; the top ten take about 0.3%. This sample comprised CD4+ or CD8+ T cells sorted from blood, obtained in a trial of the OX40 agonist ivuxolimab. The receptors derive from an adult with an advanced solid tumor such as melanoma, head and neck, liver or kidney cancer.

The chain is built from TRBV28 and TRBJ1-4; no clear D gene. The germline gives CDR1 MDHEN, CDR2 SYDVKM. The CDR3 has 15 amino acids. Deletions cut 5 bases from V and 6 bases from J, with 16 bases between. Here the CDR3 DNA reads TGTGCCAGCAGTCCGCGAGGCCTGGCGGATGAAAAACTGTTTTTT. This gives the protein CASSPRGLADEKLFF.

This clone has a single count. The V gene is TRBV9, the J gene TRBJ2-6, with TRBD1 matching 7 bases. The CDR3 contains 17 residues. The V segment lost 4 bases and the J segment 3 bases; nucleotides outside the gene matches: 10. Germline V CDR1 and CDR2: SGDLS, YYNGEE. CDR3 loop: CASSNLQGGFGANVLTF. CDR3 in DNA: TGTGCCAGCAGCAATTTGCAAGGGGGCTTTGGGGCCAACGTCCTGACTTTC.

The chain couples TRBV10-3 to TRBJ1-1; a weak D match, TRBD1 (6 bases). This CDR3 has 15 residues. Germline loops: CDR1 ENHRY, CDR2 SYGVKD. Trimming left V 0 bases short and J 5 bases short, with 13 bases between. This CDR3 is CAISESANRETEAFF. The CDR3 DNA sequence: TGTGCCATCAGTGAGTCAGCTAACAGGGAGACTGAAGCTTTCTTT.

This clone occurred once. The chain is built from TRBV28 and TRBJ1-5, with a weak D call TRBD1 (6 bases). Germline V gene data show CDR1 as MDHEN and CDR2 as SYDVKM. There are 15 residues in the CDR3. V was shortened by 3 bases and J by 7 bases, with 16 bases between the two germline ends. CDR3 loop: CASSLGGAIQQPQHF. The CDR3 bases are TGTGCCAGCAGTTTGGGGGGGGCGATACAGCAGCCCCAGCATTTT.

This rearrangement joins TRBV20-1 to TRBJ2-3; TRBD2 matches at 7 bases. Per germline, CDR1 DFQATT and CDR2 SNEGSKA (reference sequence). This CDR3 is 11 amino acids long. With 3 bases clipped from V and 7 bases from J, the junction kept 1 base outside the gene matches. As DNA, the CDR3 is TGCAGTGCTAGCGGGGGGTATACGCAGTATTTT. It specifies CSASGGYTQYF.

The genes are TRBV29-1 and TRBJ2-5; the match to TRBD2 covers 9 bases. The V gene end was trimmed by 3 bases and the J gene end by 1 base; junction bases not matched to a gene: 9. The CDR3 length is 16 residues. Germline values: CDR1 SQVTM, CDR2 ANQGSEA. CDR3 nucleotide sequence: TGCAGCGTTGAGACAGCGGGGGGCCTTATCCAAGAGACCCAGTACTTC. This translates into CSVETAGGLIQETQYF.

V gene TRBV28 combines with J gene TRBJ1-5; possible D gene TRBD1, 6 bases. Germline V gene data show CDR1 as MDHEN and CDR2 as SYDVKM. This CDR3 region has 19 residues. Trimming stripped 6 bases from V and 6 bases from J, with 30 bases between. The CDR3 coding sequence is TGTGCCAGCAGAATTCCCCCGGCCGGGACAATGATTCGGGCTCAGCCCCAGCATTTT. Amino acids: CASRIPPAGTMIRAQPQHF.

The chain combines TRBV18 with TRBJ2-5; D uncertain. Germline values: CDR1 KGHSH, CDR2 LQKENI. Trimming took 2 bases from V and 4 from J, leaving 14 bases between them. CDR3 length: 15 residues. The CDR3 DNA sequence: TGTGCCAGCTCACCATTGGCCCCGGGCGGAGAGACCCAGTACTTC. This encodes CASSPLAPGGETQYF.

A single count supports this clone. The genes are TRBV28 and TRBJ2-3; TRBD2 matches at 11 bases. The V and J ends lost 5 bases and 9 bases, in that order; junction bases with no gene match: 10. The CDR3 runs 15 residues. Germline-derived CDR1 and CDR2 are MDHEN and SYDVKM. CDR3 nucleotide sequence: TGTGCCAGCAGTACCTTAGCGGGAGGGTTTGGGACGCAGTATTTT. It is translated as CASSTLAGGFGTQYF.

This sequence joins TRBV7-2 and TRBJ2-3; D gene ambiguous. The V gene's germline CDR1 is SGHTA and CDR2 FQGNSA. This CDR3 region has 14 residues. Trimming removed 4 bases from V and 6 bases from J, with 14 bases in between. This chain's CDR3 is CASSSGPRRDTQYF. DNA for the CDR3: TGTGCCAGCAGCTCCGGTCCGCGGCGGGATACGCAGTATTTT.

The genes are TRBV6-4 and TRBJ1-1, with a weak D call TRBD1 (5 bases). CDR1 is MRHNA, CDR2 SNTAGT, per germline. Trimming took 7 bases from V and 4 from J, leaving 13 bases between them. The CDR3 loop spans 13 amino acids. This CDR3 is CASTAGLGTEAFF. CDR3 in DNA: TGTGCCAGCACGGCAGGGCTGGGCACTGAAGCTTTCTTT.

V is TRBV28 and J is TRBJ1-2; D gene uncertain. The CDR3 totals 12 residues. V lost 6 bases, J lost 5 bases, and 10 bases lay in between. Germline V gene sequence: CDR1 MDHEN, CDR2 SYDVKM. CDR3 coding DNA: TGTGCCAGCAGAGCGGGTGGGTATGGCTACACCTTC. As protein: CASRAGGYGYTF.

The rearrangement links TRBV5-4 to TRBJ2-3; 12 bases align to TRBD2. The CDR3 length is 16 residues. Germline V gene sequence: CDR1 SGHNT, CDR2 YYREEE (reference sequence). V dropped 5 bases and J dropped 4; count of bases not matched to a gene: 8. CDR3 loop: CASSPLAGGKADTQYF. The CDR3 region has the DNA TGTGCCAGCAGTCCACTAGCGGGGGGCAAGGCAGATACGCAGTATTTT.

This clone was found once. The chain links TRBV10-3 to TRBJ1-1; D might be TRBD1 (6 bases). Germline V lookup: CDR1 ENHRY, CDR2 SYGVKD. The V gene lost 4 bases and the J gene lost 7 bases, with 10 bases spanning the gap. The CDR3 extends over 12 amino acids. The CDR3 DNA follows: TGTGCCATCAGTGGGACAGCCTTTGAAGCTTTCTTT. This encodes CAISGTAFEAFF.

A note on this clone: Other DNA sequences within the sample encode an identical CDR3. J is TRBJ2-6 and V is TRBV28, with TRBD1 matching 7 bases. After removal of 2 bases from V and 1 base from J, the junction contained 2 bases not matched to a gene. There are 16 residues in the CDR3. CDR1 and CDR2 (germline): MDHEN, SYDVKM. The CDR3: CASSLPRGSGANVLTF. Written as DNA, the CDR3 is TGTGCCAGCAGTTTACCCAGGGGGTCTGGGGCCAACGTCCTGACTTTC.

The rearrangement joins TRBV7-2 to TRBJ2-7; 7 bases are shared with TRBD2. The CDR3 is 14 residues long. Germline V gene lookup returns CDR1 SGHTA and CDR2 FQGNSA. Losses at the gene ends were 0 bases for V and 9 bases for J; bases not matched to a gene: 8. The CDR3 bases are TGTGCCAGCAGCTTAGCGGGGGGGAACGCGGGGCAGTACTTC. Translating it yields CASSLAGGNAGQYF.

The CDR3 DNA sequence: TGTGCCAGCACCCCCGGGCAGGTCTATGGCTACACCTTC. Amino acids: CASTPGQVYGYTF. The chain uses TRBV6-6 and TRBJ1-2; D not certain. Trimming took 7 bases from V and 4 from J, leaving 13 bases between them. CDR3 length: 13 residues. Per the germline V gene, CDR1 is MNHNY and CDR2 is SVGAGI (reference sequence).

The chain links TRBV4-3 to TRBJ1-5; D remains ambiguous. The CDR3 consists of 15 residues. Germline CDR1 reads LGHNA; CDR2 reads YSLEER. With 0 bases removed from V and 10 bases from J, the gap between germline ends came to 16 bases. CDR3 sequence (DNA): TGCGCCAGCAGCCAAGATCAGGAAGGGTTTCAACCCCAGCATTTT. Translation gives CASSQDQEGFQPQHF.

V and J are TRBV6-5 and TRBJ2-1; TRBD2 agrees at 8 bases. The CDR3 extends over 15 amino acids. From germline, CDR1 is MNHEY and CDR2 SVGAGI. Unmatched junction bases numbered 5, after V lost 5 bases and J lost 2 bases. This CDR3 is CASSPSGSTYNEQFF. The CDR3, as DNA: TGTGCCAGCAGTCCAAGCGGGAGTACCTACAATGAGCAGTTCTTC.

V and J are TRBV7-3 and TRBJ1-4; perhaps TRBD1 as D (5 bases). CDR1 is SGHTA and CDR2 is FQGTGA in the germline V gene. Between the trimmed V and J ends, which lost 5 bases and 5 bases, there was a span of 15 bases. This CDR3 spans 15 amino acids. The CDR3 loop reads CASSPSGGPNEKLFF. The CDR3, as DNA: TGTGCCAGCAGCCCCTCCGGGGGACCCAATGAAAAACTGTTTTTT. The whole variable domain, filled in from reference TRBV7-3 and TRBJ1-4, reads GAGVSQTPSNKVTEKGKYVELRCDPISGHTALYWYRQSLGQGPEFLIYFQGTGAADDSGLPNDRFFAVRPEGSVSTLKIQRTERGDSAVYLCASSPSGGPNEKLFFGSGTQLSVL.

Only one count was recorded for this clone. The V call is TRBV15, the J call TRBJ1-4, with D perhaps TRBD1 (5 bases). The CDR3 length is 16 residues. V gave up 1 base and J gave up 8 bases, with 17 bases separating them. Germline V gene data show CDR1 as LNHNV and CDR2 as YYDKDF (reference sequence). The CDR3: CATSRGVGGDGEKLFF. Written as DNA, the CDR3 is TGTGCCACCAGCAGAGGGGTCGGGGGTGATGGGGAAAAACTGTTTTTT.

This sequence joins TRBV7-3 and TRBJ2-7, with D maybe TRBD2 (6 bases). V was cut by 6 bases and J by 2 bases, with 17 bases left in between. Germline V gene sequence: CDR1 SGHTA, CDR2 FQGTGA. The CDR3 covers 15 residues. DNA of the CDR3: TGTGCCAGCAGGACCACCGGGACTTCCCCCTACGAGCAGTACTTC. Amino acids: CASRTTGTSPYEQYF.

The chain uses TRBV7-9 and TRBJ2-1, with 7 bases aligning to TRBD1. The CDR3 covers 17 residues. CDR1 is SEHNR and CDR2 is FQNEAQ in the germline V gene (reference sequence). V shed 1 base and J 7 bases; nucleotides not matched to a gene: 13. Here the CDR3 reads CASSLVGETGLGNEQFF. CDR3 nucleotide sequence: TGTGCCAGCAGCTTAGTAGGCGAGACAGGGCTCGGGAATGAGCAGTTCTTC.

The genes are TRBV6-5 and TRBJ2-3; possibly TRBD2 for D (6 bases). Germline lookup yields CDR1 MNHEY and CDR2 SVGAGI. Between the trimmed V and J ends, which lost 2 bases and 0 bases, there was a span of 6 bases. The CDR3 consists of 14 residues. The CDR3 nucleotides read TGTGCCAGCAGTTACGGACTAAGCACAGATACGCAGTATTTT. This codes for CASSYGLSTDTQYF.

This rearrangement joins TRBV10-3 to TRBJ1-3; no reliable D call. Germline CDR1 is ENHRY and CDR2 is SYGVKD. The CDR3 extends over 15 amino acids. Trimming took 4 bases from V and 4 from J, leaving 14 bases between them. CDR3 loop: CAISVEPRRGNTIYF. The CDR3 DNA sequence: TGTGCCATCAGTGTGGAGCCCCGAAGGGGAAACACCATATATTTT.

The CDR3 sequence is CASSPGSNNEQFF. The CDR3 region has the DNA TGTGCCAGCTCACCGGGGTCCAACAATGAGCAGTTCTTC. This sequence joins TRBV18 and TRBJ2-1, with D uncertain. Trimming removed 3 bases from V and 5 bases from J, with 8 bases in between. This CDR3 region has 13 residues. Germline CDR1 KGHSH, CDR2 LQKENI.

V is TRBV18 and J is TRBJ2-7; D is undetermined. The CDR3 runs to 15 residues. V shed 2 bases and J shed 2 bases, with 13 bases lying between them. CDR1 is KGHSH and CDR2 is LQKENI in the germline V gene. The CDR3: CASSPGQAGTYEQYF. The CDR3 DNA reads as TGTGCCAGCTCACCAGGGCAGGCTGGGACCTACGAGCAGTACTTC.

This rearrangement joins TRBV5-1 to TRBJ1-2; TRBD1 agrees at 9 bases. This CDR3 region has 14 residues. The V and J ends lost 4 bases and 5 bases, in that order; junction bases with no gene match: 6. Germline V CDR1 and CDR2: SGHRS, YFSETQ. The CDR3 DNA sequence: TGCGCCAGCAGCGTAGGGACAGGGCGGTATGGCTACACCTTC. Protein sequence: CASSVGTGRYGYTF.

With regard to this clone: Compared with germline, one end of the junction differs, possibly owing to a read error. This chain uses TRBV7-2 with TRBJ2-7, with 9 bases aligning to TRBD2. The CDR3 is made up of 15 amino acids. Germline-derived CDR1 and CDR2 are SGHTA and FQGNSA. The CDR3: CASSFRTRGSSGTSF. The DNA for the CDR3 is TGTGCCAGCAGCTTCCGGACGCGTGGGTCTAGCGGGACGAGCTTC.